A few counts support the clone carrying this T cell receptor beta chain. The sample originates from a study of cytomegalovirus exposure and HLA in healthy donors. PCR was performed using 60 Vbeta and 13 Jbeta primers. Authors' analysis steps: Among the unique TCR beta chains that a later analysis counted, 70 million to 85 million in all, about 12 million were shared. Profiling relied on immunoSEQ multiplex PCR, and the TCRdb table lists in-frame clones only, not all of them. The DNA was the basis for D and trimming; V, J and clone size are from that table. The sample yields 55,000 to 65,000 clones, around 90% seen once. The donors, nominally healthy at sampling, likely had unrecorded immune exposures. The sequenced sample consisted of PBMCs. The sequence was obtained from a man aged 25 to 40 in good health and CMV-seropositive.

CDR3 DNA sequence: TGCGCCAGCAGCCCAATTCCTGCGGGAGTTAGCACAGATACGCAGTATTTT. Protein product: CASSPIPAGVSTDTQYF. This chain links TRBV5-1 with TRBJ2-3, with 7 positions matching TRBD2. V gave up 4 bases and J gave up 0 bases; unmatched junction bases: 11. The CDR3 covers 17 residues. Germline CDR1 SGHRS, CDR2 YFSETQ.